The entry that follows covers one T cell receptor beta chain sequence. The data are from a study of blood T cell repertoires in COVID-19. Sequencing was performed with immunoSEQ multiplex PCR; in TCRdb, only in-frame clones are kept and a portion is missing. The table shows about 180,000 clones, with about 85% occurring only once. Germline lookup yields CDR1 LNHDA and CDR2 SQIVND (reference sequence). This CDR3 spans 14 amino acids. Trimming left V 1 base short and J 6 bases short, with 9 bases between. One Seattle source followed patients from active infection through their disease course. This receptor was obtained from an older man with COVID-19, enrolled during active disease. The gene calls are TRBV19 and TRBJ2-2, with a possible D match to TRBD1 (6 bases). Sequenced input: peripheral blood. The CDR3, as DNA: TGTGCCAGTAGTATAGGGACAGTCCCCGGGGAGCTGTTTTTT. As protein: CASSIGTVPGELFF.